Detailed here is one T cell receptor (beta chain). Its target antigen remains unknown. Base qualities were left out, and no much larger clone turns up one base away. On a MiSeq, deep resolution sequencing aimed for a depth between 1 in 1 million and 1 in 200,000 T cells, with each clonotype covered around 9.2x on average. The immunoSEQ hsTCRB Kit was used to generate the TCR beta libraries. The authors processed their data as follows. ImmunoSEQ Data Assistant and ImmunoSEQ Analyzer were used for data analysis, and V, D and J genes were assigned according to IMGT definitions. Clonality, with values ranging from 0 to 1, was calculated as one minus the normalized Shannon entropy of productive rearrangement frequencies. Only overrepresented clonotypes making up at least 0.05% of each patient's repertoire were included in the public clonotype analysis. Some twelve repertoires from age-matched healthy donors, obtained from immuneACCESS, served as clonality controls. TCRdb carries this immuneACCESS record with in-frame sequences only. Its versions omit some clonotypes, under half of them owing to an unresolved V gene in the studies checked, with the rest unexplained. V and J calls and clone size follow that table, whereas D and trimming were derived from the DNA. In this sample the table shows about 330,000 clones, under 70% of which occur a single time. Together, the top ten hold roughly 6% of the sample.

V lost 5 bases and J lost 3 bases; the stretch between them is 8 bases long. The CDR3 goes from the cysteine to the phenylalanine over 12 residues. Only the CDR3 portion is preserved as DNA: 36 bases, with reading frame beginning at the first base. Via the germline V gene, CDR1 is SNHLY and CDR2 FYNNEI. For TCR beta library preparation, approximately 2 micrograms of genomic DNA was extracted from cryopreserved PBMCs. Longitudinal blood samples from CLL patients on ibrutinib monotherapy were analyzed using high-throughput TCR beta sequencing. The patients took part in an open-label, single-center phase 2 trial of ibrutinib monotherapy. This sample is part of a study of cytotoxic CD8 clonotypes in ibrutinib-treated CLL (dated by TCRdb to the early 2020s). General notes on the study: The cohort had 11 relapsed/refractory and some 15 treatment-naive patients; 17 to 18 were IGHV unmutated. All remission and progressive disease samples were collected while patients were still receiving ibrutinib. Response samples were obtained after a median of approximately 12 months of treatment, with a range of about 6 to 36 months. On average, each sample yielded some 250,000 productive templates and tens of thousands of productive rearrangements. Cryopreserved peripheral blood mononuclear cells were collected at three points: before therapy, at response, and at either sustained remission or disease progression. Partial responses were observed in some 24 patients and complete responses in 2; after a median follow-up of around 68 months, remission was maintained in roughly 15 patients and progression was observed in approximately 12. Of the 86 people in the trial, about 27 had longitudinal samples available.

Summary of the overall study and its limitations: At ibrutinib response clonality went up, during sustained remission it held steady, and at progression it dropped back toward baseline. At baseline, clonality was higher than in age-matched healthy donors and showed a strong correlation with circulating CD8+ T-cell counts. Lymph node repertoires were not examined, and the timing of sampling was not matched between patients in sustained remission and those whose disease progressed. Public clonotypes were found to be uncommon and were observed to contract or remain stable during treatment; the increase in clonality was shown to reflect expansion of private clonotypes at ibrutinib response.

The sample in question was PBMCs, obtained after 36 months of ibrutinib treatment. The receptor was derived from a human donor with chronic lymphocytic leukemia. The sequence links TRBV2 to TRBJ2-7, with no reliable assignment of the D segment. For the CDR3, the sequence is CASSFIRYEQYF. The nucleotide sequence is TGTGCCAGCAGTTTTATTCGCTACGAGCAGTACTTC.